The rows below give T cell receptor beta chains drawn from one sample of a study of blood T cell repertoires in COVID-19. The data were produced by immunoSEQ multiplex PCR, yet TCRdb's version contains in-frame clones alone and is incomplete. The repertoire holds some 89,000 clones, with around 85% as singletons. Sequences were obtained from peripheral blood. All receptors derive from a man in his 70s with acute or convalescent COVID-19. Each CDR3 is given with its conserved first and last residue. The D gene is left open where the match is weak. Size is omitted from some rows. Given values are once, few, many or a class for expanded clones.

once,TRBJ1-4,TRBV3-1/TRBV3-2,TRBD1,TGTGCCAGCAGCCAGGGGACAGCAAATGAAAAACTGTTTTTT,CASSQGTANEKLFF
-,TRBJ2-4,TRBV7-8,TRBD1,TGTGCCAGCAGCTCCCGGGACAGGTTATTAGACATTCAGTACTTC,CASSSRDRLLDIQYF
-,TRBJ1-1,TRBV11-2,-,TGTGCCAGCAGCTCAGGTGGTTCATTTGACACTGAAGCTTTCTTT,CASSSGGSFDTEAFF
-,TRBJ1-5,TRBV7-7,-,TGTGCCAGCAGCTCCCCCCCCACAGGGATCAATCAGCCCCAGCATTTT,CASSSPPTGINQPQHF
few,TRBJ2-5,TRBV11-2,TRBD2,TGTGCCAGCAGCCTACCTGGATCAGCGGGGGGGATTCAGACCCAGTACTTC,CASSLPGSAGGIQTQYF
-,TRBJ1-4,TRBV18,-,TGTGCCAGCTCACCACAGCCTACTAATGAAAAACTGTTTTTT,CASSPQPTNEKLFF
-,TRBJ2-4,TRBV28,TRBD1,TGTGCCAGCAGTGGACAGGGGGCATGGGCCAAAAACATTCAGTACTTC,CASSGQGAWAKNIQYF
-,TRBJ1-2,TRBV12-3/TRBV12-4,-,TGTGCCAGCAGTTTTTCGGTAGCCTCTGGCTACACCTTC,CASSFSVASGYTF
-,TRBJ2-5,TRBV2,-,TGTGCCAGCAGTCAGGACAGAACCCAAGAGACCCAGTACTTC,CASSQDRTQETQYF
-,TRBJ2-7,TRBV9,TRBD1,TGTGCCAGCAGCGTAGGGACAGGGAGCCACGAGCAGTACTTC,CASSVGTGSHEQYF
-,TRBJ2-7,TRBV19,-,TGTGCCAGTACCTTGCAGGTCTACGAGCAGTACTTC,CASTLQVYEQYF
-,TRBJ2-1,TRBV11-2,TRBD2,TGTGCCAGCAGACCGGGACTAGCGTTTGGCAATGAGCAGTTCTTC,CASRPGLAFGNEQFF
-,TRBJ2-2,TRBV13,-,TGTGCCAGCAGCACCGGCGCGGGGACCGGGGAGCTGTTTTTT,CASSTGAGTGELFF
-,TRBJ2-2,TRBV3-1/TRBV3-2,-,TGTGCCAGCAGCCCCGGGACTTCAAACACCGGGGAGCTGTTTTTT,CASSPGTSNTGELFF
-,TRBJ1-1,TRBV19,-,TGTGCCAGTAGTATGGCTGTGAACACTGAAGCTTTCTTT,CASSMAVNTEAFF
-,TRBJ2-3,TRBV9,-,TGTGCCAGCAGCGTAGGCCCAGGGGGGAGCACAGATACGCAGTATTTT,CASSVGPGGSTDTQYF
-,TRBJ2-3,TRBV9,TRBD1,TGTGCCAGCAGCGGAGGGGGCTCCCGCCACACAGATACGCAGTATTTT,CASSGGGSRHTDTQYF
-,TRBJ2-1,TRBV14,TRBD1,TGTGCCAGCAGCCAGGTTACAGGGGACTACAATGAGCAGTTCTTC,CASSQVTGDYNEQFF
once,TRBJ2-5,TRBV19,-,TGTGCCAGCGGCTTAGGGGGGGGGAAGGAGACCCAGTACTTC,CASGLGGGKETQYF
-,TRBJ2-1,TRBV5-1,TRBD1,TGCGCCAGCAGCCTCGGACAGGGGGGAAATGAGCAGTTCTTC,CASSLGQGGNEQFF
-,TRBJ2-3,TRBV5-4,-,TGTGCCAGCAGCTTGGGTACTCCAGATACGCAGTATTTT,CASSLGTPDTQYF
-,TRBJ2-1,TRBV10-1,-,TGCGCCAGCAGTGACCCGGACAGATACAATGAGCAGTTCTTC,CASSDPDRYNEQFF
-,TRBJ2-1,TRBV2,TRBD2,TGTGCCAGCAATCCACAGCGGGGGGGGTACAATGAGCAGTTCTTC,CASNPQRGGYNEQFF
-,TRBJ2-2,TRBV27,TRBD2,TGTGCCAGCAGTTTATTTGCTAGCGGGGGTTGGACCGGGGAGCTGTTTTTT,CASSLFASGGWTGELFF
-,TRBJ2-3,TRBV5-1,-,TGCGCCAGCAGCCAAGACAGGAGCACAGATACGCAGTATTTT,CASSQDRSTDTQYF
-,TRBJ1-5,TRBV2,TRBD1,TGTGCCAGCAGTCCCCGGACAGGGTATTGGCAGCCCCAGCATTTT,CASSPRTGYWQPQHF
-,TRBJ2-7,TRBV11-2,-,TGTGCCAGCAGCGGGGGCCTTTTCTACGAGCAGTACTTC,CASSGGLFYEQYF
-,TRBJ2-4,TRBV11-2,-,TGTGCCAGCAGCTCTGGGATAGAGGGCGCAAGGGATCTTCAGTACTTC,CASSSGIEGARDLQYF
once,TRBJ1-4,TRBV21-1,-,TGTGCCAGCAGCTCCTGGACAGGGACTAATGAAAAACTGTTTTTT,CASSSWTGTNEKLFF
-,TRBJ1-2,TRBV5-6,TRBD1,TGTGCCAGCGGGACAGTTAACTATGGCTACACCTTC,CASGTVNYGYTF
-,TRBJ1-3,TRBV19,TRBD1,TGTGCCAGTAGTATCGGGACAGCCTCTGGAAACACCATATATTTT,CASSIGTASGNTIYF
-,TRBJ2-5,TRBV5-4,TRBD1,TGTGCCAGCAGCTCCCCGGACAGGGAAGAGACCCAGTACTTC,CASSSPDREETQYF
-,TRBJ2-5,TRBV6-6,TRBD1,TGTGCCACTTCCTCGGGACAGAGCCTACAAGAGACCCAGTACTTC,CATSSGQSLQETQYF
-,TRBJ1-6,TRBV6-2/TRBV6-3,TRBD1,TGTGCCAGCAGCCTCCCCCGACAGGGGGCTAGTTCACCCCTCCACTTT,CASSLPRQGASSPLHF
-,TRBJ2-7,TRBV6-5,-,TGTGCCAGCGGGCTTCCCTCCGAGCAGTACTTC,CASGLPSEQYF
-,TRBJ2-7,TRBV28,-,TGTGCCAGCAGAAACACGGGGGGCGGTGGGTACGAGCAGTACTTC,CASRNTGGGGYEQYF
-,TRBJ2-3,TRBV7-8,TRBD2,TGTGCCAGCAGCCTGCGACTAGCGGGGCCTGACACAGATACGCAGTATTTT,CASSLRLAGPDTDTQYF
-,TRBJ2-7,TRBV4-1,TRBD2,TGCGCCAGCAGCCAAGATCACGGAGCGGGGCGCCGCTACGAGCAGTACTTC,CASSQDHGAGRRYEQYF
few,TRBJ1-1,TRBV2,-,TGTGCCAGCAGCCCGGGGGTAATGAACACTGAAGCTTTCTTT,CASSPGVMNTEAFF
-,TRBJ2-3,TRBV9,TRBD2,TGTGCCAGCAGCCCCCCGGGACTAGCGGGCATGGAGACGCAGTATTTT,CASSPPGLAGMETQYF
-,TRBJ2-3,TRBV18,-,TGTGCCAGCTCATCGGGACAACGGGATACGCAGTATTTT,CASSSGQRDTQYF
-,TRBJ1-5,TRBV15,TRBD1,TGTGCCACCAGCAGAGGACAGGGAAGGAGCAATCAGCCCCAGCATTTT,CATSRGQGRSNQPQHF
-,TRBJ2-5,TRBV6-1,TRBD1,TGTGCCAGCAGTGAAGTTAGGACAGGGGGCGCGGAGACCCAGTACTTC,CASSEVRTGGAETQYF
-,TRBJ2-1,TRBV12-5,TRBD1,TGTGCTAGTGGCCGCGGACAGGGCGGGAATGAGCAGTTCTTC,CASGRGQGGNEQFF
-,TRBJ1-1,TRBV7-2,-,TGTGCCAGCAGCTTATTCGGTATTGAAGCTTTCTTT,CASSLFGIEAFF
-,TRBJ2-3,TRBV7-3,TRBD1,TGTGCCAGCGCCCGTTCACCGGGACAGGGGGCAGATACGCAGTATTTT,CASARSPGQGADTQYF
-,TRBJ2-1,TRBV2,-,TGTGCCAGCAGTGCCCCGGGTAGCTCCTACAATGAGCAGTTCTTC,CASSAPGSSYNEQFF
-,TRBJ2-1,TRBV5-1,TRBD2,TGCGCCAGCAGCTCCACTAGCGGGGGAGTCAATGAGCAGTTCTTC,CASSSTSGGVNEQFF
-,TRBJ2-2,TRBV21-1,-,TGTGCCAGCAGCAGGGGGGACAGGGTAGTCACCGGGGAGCTGTTTTTT,CASSRGDRVVTGELFF
once,TRBJ1-1,TRBV18,TRBD1,TGTGCCAGCTCATCGACAGGGGGGACTGAAGCTTTCTTT,CASSSTGGTEAFF
few,TRBJ1-4,TRBV2,TRBD1,TGTGCCAGCAGCTTAGACAGGGCCACAACTAATGAAAAACTGTTTTTT,CASSLDRATTNEKLFF